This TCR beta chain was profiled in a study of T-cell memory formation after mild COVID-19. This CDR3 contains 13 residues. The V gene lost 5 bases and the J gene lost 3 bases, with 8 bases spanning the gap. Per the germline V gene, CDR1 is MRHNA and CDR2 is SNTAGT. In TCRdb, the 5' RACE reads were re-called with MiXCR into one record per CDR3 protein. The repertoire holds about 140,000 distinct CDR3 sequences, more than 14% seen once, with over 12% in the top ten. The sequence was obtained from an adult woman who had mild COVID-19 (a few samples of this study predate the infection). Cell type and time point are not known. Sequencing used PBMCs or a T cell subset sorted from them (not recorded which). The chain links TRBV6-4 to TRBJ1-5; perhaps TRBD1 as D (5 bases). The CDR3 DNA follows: TGTGCCAGCAGTCAGGGTTACAATCAGCCCCAGCATTTT. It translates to CASSQGYNQPQHF.